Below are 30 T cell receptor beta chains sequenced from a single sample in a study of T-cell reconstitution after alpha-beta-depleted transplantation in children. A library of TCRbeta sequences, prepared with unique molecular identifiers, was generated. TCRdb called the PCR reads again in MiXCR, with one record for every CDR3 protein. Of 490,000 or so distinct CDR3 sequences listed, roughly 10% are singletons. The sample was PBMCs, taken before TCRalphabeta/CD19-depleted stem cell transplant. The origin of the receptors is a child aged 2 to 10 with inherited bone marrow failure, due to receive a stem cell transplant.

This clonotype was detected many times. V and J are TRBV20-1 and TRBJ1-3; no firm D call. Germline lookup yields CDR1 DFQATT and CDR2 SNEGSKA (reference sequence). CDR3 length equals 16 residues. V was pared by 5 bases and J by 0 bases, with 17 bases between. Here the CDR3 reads CSADSGITSSGNTIYF. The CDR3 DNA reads TGCAGTGCTGATTCCGGGATAACAAGCTCTGGAAACACCATATATTTT.

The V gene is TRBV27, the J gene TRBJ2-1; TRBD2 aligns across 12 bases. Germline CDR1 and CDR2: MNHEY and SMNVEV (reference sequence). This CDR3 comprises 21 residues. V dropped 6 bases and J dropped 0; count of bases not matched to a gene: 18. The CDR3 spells CASRTGRVITSGGSSYNEQFF. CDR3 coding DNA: TGTGCCAGCAGGACAGGGAGGGTTATAACTAGCGGGGGGAGCTCCTACAATGAGCAGTTCTTC.

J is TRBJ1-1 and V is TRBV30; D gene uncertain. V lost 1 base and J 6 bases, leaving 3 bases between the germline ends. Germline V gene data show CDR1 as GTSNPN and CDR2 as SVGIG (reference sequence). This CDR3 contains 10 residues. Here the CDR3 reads CAWSEAEAFF. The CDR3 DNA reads TGTGCCTGGAGTGAGGCTGAAGCTTTCTTT.

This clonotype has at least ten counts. The CDR3 loop reads CASSSDPAGPGPQHF. The CDR3 DNA sequence: TGTGCCAGCAGTTCGGACCCGGCAGGCCCGGGGCCCCAGCATTTT. The chain combines TRBV27 with TRBJ1-5; no clear D gene. The CDR3 contains 15 residues. V was pared by 4 bases and J by 9 bases, with 19 bases between. Germline CDR1 and CDR2: MNHEY and SMNVEV (reference sequence).

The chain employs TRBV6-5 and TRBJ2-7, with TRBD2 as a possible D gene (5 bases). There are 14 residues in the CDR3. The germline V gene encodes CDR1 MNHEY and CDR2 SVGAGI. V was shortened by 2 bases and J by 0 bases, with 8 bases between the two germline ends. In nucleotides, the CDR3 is TGTGCCAGCAGTTACGAGGGCAGCTCCTACGAGCAGTACTTC. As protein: CASSYEGSSYEQYF.

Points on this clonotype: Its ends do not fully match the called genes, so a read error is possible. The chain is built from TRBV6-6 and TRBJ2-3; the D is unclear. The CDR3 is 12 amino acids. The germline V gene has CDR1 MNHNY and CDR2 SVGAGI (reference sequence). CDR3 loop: CPSKGDPDTQYF. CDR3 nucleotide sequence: TGTCCCAGCAAAGGCGATCCAGATACGCAGTATTTT.

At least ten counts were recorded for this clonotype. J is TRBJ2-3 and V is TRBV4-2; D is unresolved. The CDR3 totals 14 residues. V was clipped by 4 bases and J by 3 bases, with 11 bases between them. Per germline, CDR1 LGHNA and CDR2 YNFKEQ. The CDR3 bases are TGTGCCAGCAGCCTCCCGTTCGGTACAGATACGCAGTATTTT. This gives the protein CASSLPFGTDTQYF.

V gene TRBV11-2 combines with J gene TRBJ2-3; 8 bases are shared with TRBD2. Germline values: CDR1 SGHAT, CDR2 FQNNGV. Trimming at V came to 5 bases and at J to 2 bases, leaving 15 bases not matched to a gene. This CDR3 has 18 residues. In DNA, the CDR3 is TGTGCCAGCAGCCTTCTATACTTGACTAGCGCCCCCACAGATACGCAGTATTTT. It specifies CASSLLYLTSAPTDTQYF.

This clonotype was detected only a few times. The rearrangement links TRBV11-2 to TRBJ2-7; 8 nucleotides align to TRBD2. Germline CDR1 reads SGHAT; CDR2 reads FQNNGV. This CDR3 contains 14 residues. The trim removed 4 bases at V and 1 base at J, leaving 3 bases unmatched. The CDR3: CASSSASGSYEQYF. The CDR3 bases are TGTGCCAGCAGCTCGGCTAGCGGGTCCTACGAGCAGTACTTC.

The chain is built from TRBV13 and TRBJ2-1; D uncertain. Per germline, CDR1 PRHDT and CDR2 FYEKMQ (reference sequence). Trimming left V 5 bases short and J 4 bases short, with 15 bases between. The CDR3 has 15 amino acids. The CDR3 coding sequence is TGTGCCAGCAGCCCTGCTCGTGGGCGTTACAATGAGCAGTTCTTC. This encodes CASSPARGRYNEQFF.

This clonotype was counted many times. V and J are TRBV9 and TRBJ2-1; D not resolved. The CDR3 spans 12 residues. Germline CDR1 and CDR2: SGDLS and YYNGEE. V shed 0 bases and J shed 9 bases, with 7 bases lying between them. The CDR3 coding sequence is TGTGCCAGCAGCGTAGGCGGTCCTGAGCAGTTCTTC. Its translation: CASSVGGPEQFF.

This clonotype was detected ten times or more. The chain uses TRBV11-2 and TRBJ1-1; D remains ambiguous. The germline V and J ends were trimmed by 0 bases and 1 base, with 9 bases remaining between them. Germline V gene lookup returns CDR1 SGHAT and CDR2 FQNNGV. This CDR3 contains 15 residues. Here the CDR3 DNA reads TGTGCCAGCAGCTTAGACAGGCGTTGGAACACTGAAGCTTTCTTT. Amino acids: CASSLDRRWNTEAFF.

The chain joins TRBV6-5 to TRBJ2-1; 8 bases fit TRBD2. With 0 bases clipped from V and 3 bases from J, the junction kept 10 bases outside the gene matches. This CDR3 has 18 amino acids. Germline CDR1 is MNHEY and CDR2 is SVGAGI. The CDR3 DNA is TGTGCCAGCAGTTACTCGACGGTTTGGCGGGAGGACTACAATGAGCAGTTCTTC. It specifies CASSYSTVWREDYNEQFF.

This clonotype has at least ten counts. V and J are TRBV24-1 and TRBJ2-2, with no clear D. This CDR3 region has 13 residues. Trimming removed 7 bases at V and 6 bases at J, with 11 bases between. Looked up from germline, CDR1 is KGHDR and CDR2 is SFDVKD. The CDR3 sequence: CATRSDGAGELFF. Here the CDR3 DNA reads TGTGCCACCAGATCGGACGGCGCCGGGGAGCTGTTTTTT.

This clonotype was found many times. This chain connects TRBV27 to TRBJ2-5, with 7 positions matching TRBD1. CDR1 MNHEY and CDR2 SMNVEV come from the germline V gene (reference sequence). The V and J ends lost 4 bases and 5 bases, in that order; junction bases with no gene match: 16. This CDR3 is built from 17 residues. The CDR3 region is CASSSTFSDRVGETQYF. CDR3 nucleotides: TGTGCCAGCAGTTCTACGTTCTCAGACAGGGTAGGGGAGACCCAGTACTTC.

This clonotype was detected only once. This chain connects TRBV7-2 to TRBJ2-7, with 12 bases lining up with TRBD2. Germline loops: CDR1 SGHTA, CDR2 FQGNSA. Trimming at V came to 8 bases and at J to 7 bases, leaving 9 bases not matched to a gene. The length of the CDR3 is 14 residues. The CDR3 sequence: CASGRLAGVSEQYF. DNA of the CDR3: TGTGCCAGCGGCCGACTAGCGGGAGTCAGTGAGCAGTACTTC.

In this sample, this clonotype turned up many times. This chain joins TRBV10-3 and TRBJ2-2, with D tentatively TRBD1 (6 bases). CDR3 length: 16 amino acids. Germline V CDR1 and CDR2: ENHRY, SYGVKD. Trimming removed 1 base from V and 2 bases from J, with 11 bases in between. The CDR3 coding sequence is TGTGCCATCAGTGAGTTCGGGACAACCAACACCGGGGAGCTGTTTTTT. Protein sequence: CAISEFGTTNTGELFF.

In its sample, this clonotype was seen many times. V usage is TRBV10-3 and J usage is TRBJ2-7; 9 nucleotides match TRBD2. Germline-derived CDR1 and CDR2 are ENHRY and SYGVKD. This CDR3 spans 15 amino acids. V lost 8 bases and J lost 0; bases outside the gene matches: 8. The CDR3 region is CAIQAGGLASYEQYF. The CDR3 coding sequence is TGTGCCATCCAGGCAGGGGGACTAGCCTCCTACGAGCAGTACTTC.

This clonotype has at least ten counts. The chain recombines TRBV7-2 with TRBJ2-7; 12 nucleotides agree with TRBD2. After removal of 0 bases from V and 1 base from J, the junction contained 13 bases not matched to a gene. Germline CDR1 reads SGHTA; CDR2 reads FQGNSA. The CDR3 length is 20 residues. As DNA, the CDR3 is TGTGCCAGCAGCTTAGCGTTGCTAGCGGGAGGGTACTCTATTTCCTACGAGCAGTACTTC. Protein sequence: CASSLALLAGGYSISYEQYF.

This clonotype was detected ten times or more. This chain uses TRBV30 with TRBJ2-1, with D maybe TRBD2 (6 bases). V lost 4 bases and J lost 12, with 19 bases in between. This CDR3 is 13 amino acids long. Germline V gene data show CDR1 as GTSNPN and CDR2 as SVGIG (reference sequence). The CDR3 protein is CAWTAATQGGQFF. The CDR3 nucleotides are TGTGCCTGGACTGCGGCCACCCAGGGAGGGCAGTTCTTC. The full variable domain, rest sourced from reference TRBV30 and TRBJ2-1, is SQTIHQWPATLVQPVGSPLSLECTVEGTSNPNLYWYRQAAGRGLQLLFYSVGIGQISSEVPQNLSASRPQDRQFILSSKKLLLSDSGFYLCAWTAATQGGQFFGPGTRLTVL.

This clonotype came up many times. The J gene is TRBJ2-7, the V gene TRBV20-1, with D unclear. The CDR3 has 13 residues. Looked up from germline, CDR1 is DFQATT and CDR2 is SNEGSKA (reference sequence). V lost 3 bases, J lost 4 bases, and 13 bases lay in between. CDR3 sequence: CSARKRVAYEQYF. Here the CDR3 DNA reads TGCAGTGCTAGGAAACGGGTGGCTTACGAGCAGTACTTC.

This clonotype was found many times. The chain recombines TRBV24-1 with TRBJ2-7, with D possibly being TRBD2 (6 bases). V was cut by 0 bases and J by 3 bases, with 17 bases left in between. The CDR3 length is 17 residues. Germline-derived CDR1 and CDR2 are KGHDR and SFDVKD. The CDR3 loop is CATSDLQGGRQYYEQYF. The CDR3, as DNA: TGTGCCACCAGTGATTTGCAGGGAGGCAGACAGTACTACGAGCAGTACTTC.

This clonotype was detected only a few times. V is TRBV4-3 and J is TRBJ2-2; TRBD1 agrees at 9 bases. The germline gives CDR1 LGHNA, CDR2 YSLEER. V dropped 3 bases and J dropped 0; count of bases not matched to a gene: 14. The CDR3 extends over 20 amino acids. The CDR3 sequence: CASSHEGDSGQGPNTGELFF. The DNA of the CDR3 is TGCGCCAGCAGCCACGAGGGAGACTCGGGACAGGGACCGAACACCGGGGAGCTGTTTTTT.

The CDR3, as DNA: TGTGCCAGCAGTCCCCTCCGGGATGAGCAGTTCTTC. Encoded protein: CASSPLRDEQFF. The V and J genes are TRBV2 and TRBJ2-1, with no clear D. From germline, CDR1 is SNHLY and CDR2 FYNNEI. V lost 5 bases, J lost 8 bases, and 10 bases lay in between. This CDR3 region has 12 residues.

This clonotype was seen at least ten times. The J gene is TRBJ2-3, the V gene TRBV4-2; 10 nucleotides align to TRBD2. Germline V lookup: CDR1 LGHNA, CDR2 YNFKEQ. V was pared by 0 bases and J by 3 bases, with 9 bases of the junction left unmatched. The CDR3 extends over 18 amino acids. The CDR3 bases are TGTGCCAGCAGCCAAGATGGTCTAGCGGGAGTAAGGACAGATACGCAGTATTTT. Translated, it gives CASSQDGLAGVRTDTQYF.

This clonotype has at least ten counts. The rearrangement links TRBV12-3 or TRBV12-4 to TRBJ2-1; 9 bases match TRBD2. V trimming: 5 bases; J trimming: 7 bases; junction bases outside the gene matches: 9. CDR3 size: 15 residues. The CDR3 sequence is CASSQIAGAGNEQFF. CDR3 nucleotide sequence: TGTGCCAGCAGTCAGATAGCGGGAGCGGGGAATGAGCAGTTCTTC.

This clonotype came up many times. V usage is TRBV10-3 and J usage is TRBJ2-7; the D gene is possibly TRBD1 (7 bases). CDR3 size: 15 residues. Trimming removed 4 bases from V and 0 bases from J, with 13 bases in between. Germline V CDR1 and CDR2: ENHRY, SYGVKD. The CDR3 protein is CAISGGDSSSYEQYF. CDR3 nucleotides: TGTGCCATCAGTGGGGGGGACAGCTCCTCCTACGAGCAGTACTTC.

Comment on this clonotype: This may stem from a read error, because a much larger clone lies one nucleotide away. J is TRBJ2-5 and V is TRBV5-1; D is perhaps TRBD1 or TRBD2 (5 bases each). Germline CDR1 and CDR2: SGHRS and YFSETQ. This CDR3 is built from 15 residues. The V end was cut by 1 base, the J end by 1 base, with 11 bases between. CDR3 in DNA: TGCGCCAGCAGCTTGACCCTCGGGGCCCAAGAGACCCAGTACTTC. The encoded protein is CASSLTLGAQETQYF. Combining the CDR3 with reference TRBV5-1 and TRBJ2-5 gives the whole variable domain KAGVTQTPRYLIKTRGQQVTLSCSPISGHRSVSWYQQTPGQGLQFLFEYFSETQRNKGNFPGRFSGRQFSNSRSEMNVSTLELGDSALYLCASSLTLGAQETQYFGPGTRLLVL.

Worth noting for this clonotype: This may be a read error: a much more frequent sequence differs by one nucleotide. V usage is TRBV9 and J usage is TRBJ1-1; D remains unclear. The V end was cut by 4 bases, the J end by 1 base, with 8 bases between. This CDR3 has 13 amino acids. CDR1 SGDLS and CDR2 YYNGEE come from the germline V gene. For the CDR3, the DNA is TGTGCCAGCAGCTTGTGGACGAACACTGAAGCTTTCTTT. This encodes CASSLWTNTEAFF.

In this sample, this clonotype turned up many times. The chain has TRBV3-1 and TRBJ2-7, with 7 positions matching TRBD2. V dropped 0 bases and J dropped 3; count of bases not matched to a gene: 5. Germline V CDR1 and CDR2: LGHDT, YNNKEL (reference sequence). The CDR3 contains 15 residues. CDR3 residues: CASSQDVGLYYEQYF. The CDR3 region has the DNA TGTGCCAGCAGCCAAGATGTGGGACTATACTACGAGCAGTACTTC.